Each of the 21 T cell receptor beta chains below was sequenced from the same sample in a study of blood T cells in healthy people across ages. Next came a second PCR, run for roughly 6 to 11 cycles, which used a sample-barcoded 5' primer along with a J-beta primer mix. In TCRdb, the 5' RACE reads were re-called with MiXCR into one record per CDR3 protein. The table has approximately 800,000 distinct CDR3 sequences, around a quarter seen once; the top ten hold about 2.9%. This sample also appeared in a second study, on T cells of mothers and their children.

Sequenced input: blood. The source of these receptors is a boy between 10 and 17 years old in good health.

The J gene is TRBJ2-7, the V gene TRBV29-1, with D possibly being TRBD1 (5 bases). From germline, CDR1 is SQVTM and CDR2 ANQGSEA. This CDR3 spans 16 amino acids. V lost 3 bases, J lost 6 bases, and 24 bases lay in between. Written as DNA, the CDR3 is TGCAGCGTTGATCGCACGACCCCCCCCCAGGGTTGCGAGCAGTACTTC. Translation: CSVDRTTPPQGCEQYF.

This clonotype was detected only a few times. This rearrangement joins TRBV12-5 to TRBJ2-7; 7 bases align to TRBD1. CDR3 length: 13 amino acids. Germline assignment: CDR1 LGHNT and CDR2 FRNRAP. With 7 bases clipped from V and 6 bases from J, the junction kept 9 bases outside the gene matches. CDR3: CASDQTGRGEQYF. In nucleotides, the CDR3 is TGTGCTAGTGATCAGACAGGGCGAGGCGAGCAGTACTTC.

The gene calls are TRBV19 and TRBJ1-5; 7 nucleotides agree with TRBD1. CDR1 and CDR2 (germline): LNHDA, SQIVND (reference sequence). V trimming: 5 bases; J trimming: 5 bases; junction bases outside the gene matches: 12. There are 16 residues in the CDR3. Here the CDR3 DNA reads TGTGCCAGTAGTGCCTACCGGACAGGTAATTATCAGCCCCAGCATTTT. Its translation: CASSAYRTGNYQPQHF.

The rearrangement uses TRBV27 and TRBJ2-5; D might be TRBD1 (6 bases). V shed 6 bases and J shed 2 bases, with 19 bases lying between them. The CDR3 sequence is 16 residues long. Germline CDR1 is MNHEY and CDR2 is SMNVEV (reference sequence). CDR3 bases: TGTGCCAGCAGACAAAACGAGCGGACAGTACAAGAGACCCAGTACTTC. This sequence encodes CASRQNERTVQETQYF.

The chain carries TRBV27 and TRBJ1-3; D might be TRBD1 (6 bases). Trimming took off 3 bases at V and 3 bases at J, with 12 bases between the two ends. The CDR3 length is 15 residues. CDR1 is MNHEY, CDR2 SMNVEV, per germline (reference sequence). CDR3 sequence reads: CASSFSYRDGNTIYF. In DNA, the CDR3 is TGTGCCAGCAGTTTCTCCTACAGGGATGGAAACACCATATATTTT.

This clonotype has only a few counts. The chain combines TRBV28 with TRBJ2-7; tentatively, D is TRBD2 (6 bases). Germline V CDR1 and CDR2: MDHEN, SYDVKM. CDR3 length equals 14 residues. V was shortened by 7 bases and J by 6 bases, with 19 bases between the two germline ends. The CDR3 here is CASTPRGKKAEQYF. The CDR3 DNA reads TGTGCCAGCACCCCCCGGGGGAAGAAGGCCGAGCAGTACTTC.

The CDR3 sequence: CASSTDRDGEQYF. The CDR3 DNA is TGCGCCAGCAGCACGGACAGGGACGGAGAGCAGTACTTC. This rearrangement joins TRBV5-1 to TRBJ2-7; 8 bases fit TRBD1. CDR1 SGHRS and CDR2 YFSETQ come from the germline V gene. Trimming took 4 bases from V and 7 from J; bases not matched to a gene: 7. The CDR3 spans 13 residues.

The V and J genes are TRBV5-1 and TRBJ2-5; either TRBD1 or TRBD2 may fit D (5 bases each). This CDR3 is 16 amino acids long. Trimming left V 1 base short and J 5 bases short, with 18 bases between. Looked up from germline, CDR1 is SGHRS and CDR2 is YFSETQ. CDR3 amino acids: CASSLTPDGAGETQYF. The CDR3, as DNA: TGCGCCAGCAGCTTGACCCCAGACGGGGCGGGCGAGACCCAGTACTTC.

Note on this clonotype: The junction departs from germline at one end; a sequencing error may be responsible. V is TRBV7-9 and J is TRBJ2-7; 9 bases map to TRBD2. The CDR3 is 12 residues long. CDR1 and CDR2 (germline): SEHNR, FQNEAQ (reference sequence). The CDR3 region has the DNA TGTGCCAGCAGCATTAGGTCTAGCGGGGAGTTCTTC. Translating gives CASSIRSSGEFF.

The CDR3 region has the DNA TGCAGCGTTCTAATTCCGGGGCTAGCCAAAAACATTCAGTACTTC. Amino acid sequence: CSVLIPGLAKNIQYF. The rearrangement joins TRBV29-1 to TRBJ2-4, with D perhaps TRBD1 or TRBD2 (5 bases each). The CDR3 spans 15 residues. V lost 5 bases, J lost 0 bases, and 14 bases lay in between. Per germline, CDR1 SQVTM and CDR2 ANQGSEA.

This clonotype has a handful of counts. V gene TRBV28 combines with J gene TRBJ1-5; D not resolved. The CDR3 runs to 15 residues. Germline values: CDR1 MDHEN, CDR2 SYDVKM. V was cut by 4 bases and J by 7 bases, with 17 bases left in between. CDR3 loop: CASSSHEGARQPQHF. Written as DNA, the CDR3 is TGTGCCAGCAGTTCACACGAGGGTGCACGGCAGCCCCAGCATTTT. The whole variable domain, remainder taken from reference TRBV28 and TRBJ1-5, is DVKVTQSSRYLVKRTGEKVFLECVQDMDHENMFWYRQDPGLGLRLIYFSYDVKMKEKGDIPEGYSVSREKKERFSLILESASTNQTSMYLCASSSHEGARQPQHFGDGTRLSIL.

V usage is TRBV13 and J usage is TRBJ2-4, with unresolved D. Germline CDR1 and CDR2: PRHDT and FYEKMQ (reference sequence). CDR3 length: 15 amino acids. Trimming pared 2 bases from V and 0 bases from J, leaving 8 bases between. The CDR3: CASSLSHPAKNIQYF. The CDR3 DNA sequence: TGTGCCAGCAGCTTATCACACCCAGCCAAAAACATTCAGTACTTC.

The gene calls are TRBV5-1 and TRBJ2-7; 8 bases align to TRBD2. Germline CDR1 is SGHRS and CDR2 is YFSETQ. V was clipped by 0 bases and J by 7 bases; unmatched bases: 3. CDR3 length: 13 amino acids. The CDR3 is CASSLGIAGEQYF. The DNA of the CDR3 is TGCGCCAGCAGCTTGGGGATAGCGGGGGAGCAGTACTTC. Full variable domain (remainder filled in from reference TRBV5-1 and TRBJ2-7): KAGVTQTPRYLIKTRGQQVTLSCSPISGHRSVSWYQQTPGQGLQFLFEYFSETQRNKGNFPGRFSGRQFSNSRSEMNVSTLELGDSALYLCASSLGIAGEQYFGPGTRLTVT.

The chain joins TRBV29-1 to TRBJ2-1, with 7 positions matching TRBD1. Germline-derived CDR1 and CDR2 are SQVTM and ANQGSEA. The CDR3 loop spans 12 amino acids. V was clipped by 6 bases and J by 4 bases; unmatched bases: 3. CDR3 residues: CSVYRGYNEQFF. In nucleotides, the CDR3 is TGCAGCGTGTACAGGGGATACAATGAGCAGTTCTTC.

This clonotype was counted only a few times. V and J are TRBV5-1 and TRBJ2-5, with TRBD1 matching 8 bases. This CDR3 region has 15 residues. Losses at the gene ends were 3 bases for V and 2 bases for J; bases not matched to a gene: 6. In germline, CDR1 is SGHRS, CDR2 YFSETQ. The CDR3 region has the DNA TGCGCCAGCAGCTCGGACAGGGTGGGGCAAGAGACCCAGTACTTC. Amino acids: CASSSDRVGQETQYF.

V and J are TRBV4-1 and TRBJ2-5; 9 nucleotides agree with TRBD2. V shed 4 bases and J 3 bases; nucleotides not matched to a gene: 9. Per the germline V gene, CDR1 is MGHRA and CDR2 is YSYEKL. This CDR3 comprises 16 residues. The CDR3 DNA sequence: TGCGCCAGCAGCCCCTGGGCTCGCGGGGGGGAAGAGACCCAGTACTTC. It codes for CASSPWARGGEETQYF.

This clonotype has more than one count but fewer than ten. The chain combines TRBV6-5 with TRBJ2-5, with no clear D. The tail of the sequence fits TRBJ2-7 better, so the J call may be wrong. The CDR3 has 14 residues. Germline V lookup: CDR1 MNHEY, CDR2 SVGAGI. The CDR3 DNA is TGTGCCAGCAGTTACACAGTTTTGGGGTACGAGCAGTACTTC. Translation: CASSYTVLGYEQYF.

The chain employs TRBV20-1 and TRBJ1-1, with a possible D match to TRBD1 (5 bases). The length of the CDR3 is 16 residues. Trimming took off 1 base at V and 0 bases at J, with 15 bases between the two ends. Germline V gene sequence: CDR1 DFQATT, CDR2 SNEGSKA (reference sequence). CDR3 sequence: CSARGARWGMNTEAFF. CDR3 nucleotide sequence: TGCAGTGCTAGAGGGGCCAGGTGGGGCATGAACACTGAAGCTTTCTTT.

The V and J genes are TRBV7-9 and TRBJ1-2, with D perhaps TRBD1 (5 bases). Germline assignment: CDR1 SEHNR and CDR2 FQNEAQ (reference sequence). Trimming shortened V by 4 bases and J by 3 bases, and 18 bases separated the two germline ends. The CDR3 is made up of 16 amino acids. CDR3 nucleotide sequence: TGTGCCAGCAGCTCGGCCTGGGACTGGGAGGACTATGGCTACACCTTC. Residues: CASSSAWDWEDYGYTF.

There are a few counts of this clonotype. The rearrangement uses TRBV3-1 and TRBJ2-5; the D gene is possibly TRBD2 (5 bases). The end of the DNA is better explained by TRBJ2-7, so the J call may be wrong. Germline CDR1 is LGHDT and CDR2 is YNNKEL (reference sequence). The CDR3 has 16 amino acids. This chain's CDR3 is CASSQVALALPYEQYF. The CDR3 nucleotides are TGTGCCAGCAGCCAAGTTGCTCTAGCCCTCCCCTACGAGCAGTACTTC.

V usage is TRBV18 and J usage is TRBJ1-1; 7 nucleotides line up with TRBD1. The ends lost 4 bases at V and 5 bases at J; junction bases unmatched: 7. Germline loops: CDR1 KGHSH, CDR2 LQKENI. CDR3 size: 14 residues. The CDR3 reads CASSHGQDGTEAFF. CDR3 in DNA: TGTGCCAGCTCACACGGACAGGATGGGACTGAAGCTTTCTTT.